One sample yielded the 30 T cell receptor beta chains listed below, sequenced in a study of T cell responses to AZD1222 COVID-19 vaccine. The assay was immunoSEQ multiplex PCR, and TCRdb's table has in-frame clones only and misses some. The data contain about 92,000 clones, approximately 91% of them singletons. The sample consisted of peripheral blood, taken on day 0 of AZD1222 vaccination. The receptor set was obtained from an adult in good health.

The chain couples TRBV28 to TRBJ1-3; D call uncertain. Trimming stripped 6 bases from V and 2 bases from J, with 14 bases between. The CDR3 consists of 15 residues. CDR1 and CDR2 from the germline V gene are MDHEN and SYDVKM. As DNA, the CDR3 is TGTGCCAGCAGGCGACCTGGGGTGACTGGAAACACCATATATTTT. As protein: CASRRPGVTGNTIYF. Together with reference TRBV28 and TRBJ1-3, the CDR3 gives the full variable domain: DVKVTQSSRYLVKRTGEKVFLECVQDMDHENMFWYRQDPGLGLRLIYFSYDVKMKEKGDIPEGYSVSREKKERFSLILESASTNQTSMYLCASRRPGVTGNTIYFGEGSWLTVV.

The CDR3 DNA reads as TGTGCCAGCTCATCCTCCGGGACAGGGAGCAATCAGCCCCAGCATTTT. Protein product: CASSSSGTGSNQPQHF. This chain connects TRBV18 to TRBJ1-5; 9 nucleotides agree with TRBD1. V gave up 5 bases and J gave up 1 base; unmatched junction bases: 6. CDR3 length equals 16 residues. Germline lookup yields CDR1 KGHSH and CDR2 LQKENI.

This rearrangement joins TRBV6-5 to TRBJ1-5, with no clear D. This CDR3 comprises 13 residues. Per germline, CDR1 MNHEY and CDR2 SVGAGI. V shed 3 bases and J shed 5 bases, with 8 bases lying between them. This chain's CDR3 is CASSYSVDQPQHF. CDR3 sequence (DNA): TGTGCCAGCAGTTATTCCGTTGATCAGCCCCAGCATTTT.

The V gene is TRBV28, the J gene TRBJ2-7; 9 nucleotides line up with TRBD1. The CDR3 extends over 14 amino acids. Germline lookup yields CDR1 MDHEN and CDR2 SYDVKM. V dropped 8 bases and J dropped 1; count of bases not matched to a gene: 6. In nucleotides, the CDR3 is TGTGCCAGCCTACTACAGGGGGCTTCCTACGAGCAGTACTTC. Translated, it gives CASLLQGASYEQYF.

This chain joins TRBV7-9 and TRBJ1-3; D call uncertain. Trimming removed 8 bases from V and 2 bases from J, with 13 bases in between. The CDR3 is 14 residues long. Germline V gene data show CDR1 as SEHNR and CDR2 as FQNEAQ (reference sequence). CDR3 amino acids: CASEGGIAGNTIYF. DNA for the CDR3: TGTGCCAGCGAAGGCGGAATCGCTGGAAACACCATATATTTT.

The DNA of the CDR3 is TGTGCCAGCAGCTTAGGCGGGGGGCGGGAGACCCAGTACTTC. It codes for CASSLGGGRETQYF. The chain combines TRBV7-2 with TRBJ2-5; TRBD2 aligns across 8 bases. The CDR3 sequence is 14 residues long. Unmatched junction bases numbered 3, after V lost 1 base and J lost 5 bases. Germline-derived CDR1 and CDR2 are SGHTA and FQGNSA. The whole variable domain, remainder taken from reference TRBV7-2 and TRBJ2-5, is GAGVSQSPSNKVTEKGKDVELRCDPISGHTALYWYRQSLGQGLEFLIYFQGNSAPDKSGLPSDRFSAERTGGSVSTLTIQRTQQEDSAVYLCASSLGGGRETQYFGPGTRLLVL.

The chain uses TRBV28 and TRBJ1-5, with TRBD1 as a possible D gene (5 bases). The germline V and J ends were trimmed by 5 bases and 0 bases, with 8 bases remaining between them. This CDR3 is built from 14 residues. Germline V gene lookup returns CDR1 MDHEN and CDR2 SYDVKM. The CDR3 loop is CASSGGGSNQPQHF. The CDR3 bases are TGTGCCAGCAGTGGGGGAGGTAGCAATCAGCCCCAGCATTTT.

This clone has more than one count but fewer than ten. The chain couples TRBV10-3 to TRBJ1-2, with D unresolved. Trimming took 11 bases from V and 2 from J, leaving 15 bases between them. CDR3 size: 13 residues. Germline values: CDR1 ENHRY, CDR2 SYGVKD. CDR3 nucleotides: TGTGCCCTCCGGGCCGGCAGGAACTATGGCTACACCTTC. It is translated as CALRAGRNYGYTF.

The chain uses TRBV4-1 and TRBJ2-7; possible D gene TRBD2, 5 bases. The germline V gene has CDR1 MGHRA and CDR2 YSYEKL. The CDR3 runs to 14 residues. Trimming took 0 bases from V and 2 from J, leaving 8 bases between them. The CDR3, as DNA: TGCGCCAGCAGCCAAGATCGGGGTCCCTACGAGCAGTACTTC. Its protein product is CASSQDRGPYEQYF.

The rearrangement links TRBV4-2 to TRBJ2-5, with D unclear. V was cut by 4 bases and J by 4 bases, with 13 bases left in between. CDR1 and CDR2 (germline): LGHNA, YNFKEQ. The CDR3 has 14 amino acids. CDR3 residues: CASSPGMRGETQYF. CDR3 bases: TGTGCCAGCAGCCCTGGGATGAGAGGAGAGACCCAGTACTTC.

The J gene is TRBJ1-3, the V gene TRBV18; 7 bases are a match to TRBD1. Germline lookup yields CDR1 KGHSH and CDR2 LQKENI. The trim removed 5 bases at V and 2 bases at J, leaving 6 bases unmatched. The CDR3 is made up of 15 amino acids. The CDR3 reads CASSSGQAAGNTIYF. For the CDR3, the DNA is TGTGCCAGCTCAAGCGGACAGGCAGCTGGAAACACCATATATTTT. Combining the CDR3 with reference TRBV18 and TRBJ1-3 gives the whole variable domain NAGVMQNPRHLVRRRGQEARLRCSPMKGHSHVYWYRQLPEEGLKFMVYLQKENIIDESGMPKERFSAEFPKEGPSILRIQQVVRGDSAAYFCASSSGQAAGNTIYFGEGSWLTVV.

A note on this clone: One end of the junction fails to match germline, which may point to a read error. This sequence joins TRBV6-6 and TRBJ1-1, with D possibly being TRBD1 (5 bases). Germline loops: CDR1 MNHNY, CDR2 SVGAGI (reference sequence). This CDR3 has 15 amino acids. CDR3 in amino acids: CASSHSGPRNTEAFF. The DNA for the CDR3 is TGTGCCAGCAGTCACTCGGGACCTAGGAACACTGAAGCTTTCTTT.

The chain carries TRBV19 and TRBJ2-3, with D possibly matching TRBD2 (5 bases). Germline V gives CDR1 LNHDA, CDR2 SQIVND (reference sequence). The CDR3 extends over 13 amino acids. The CDR3 DNA reads as TGTGCGAGCACCCCGGGAAGCACAGATACGCAGTATTTT. Encoded protein: CASTPGSTDTQYF.

This chain joins TRBV3-1 (or the pseudogene TRBV3-2) and TRBJ1-6; 8 nucleotides align to TRBD1. Germline assignment: CDR1 LGHDT and CDR2 YNNKEL (reference sequence). The CDR3 covers 14 residues. The J segment lost 10 bases and the V segment lost 5 bases, leaving 7 bases of the junction unmatched. CDR3 residues: CASSSDRDWSPLHF. CDR3 nucleotides: TGTGCCAGCAGCTCGGACAGGGATTGGTCACCCCTCCACTTT.

The V and J genes are TRBV18 and TRBJ1-4, with a weak D call TRBD1 (5 bases). The CDR3 has 14 amino acids. Germline values: CDR1 KGHSH, CDR2 LQKENI. Trimming took off 0 bases at V and 8 bases at J, with 10 bases between the two ends. This chain's CDR3 is CASSPPGGPEKLFF. CDR3 DNA: TGTGCCAGCTCACCACCTGGGGGTCCCGAAAAACTGTTTTTT.

The genes are TRBV27 and TRBJ2-1; a weak D match, TRBD1 (6 bases). The V gene lost 6 bases and the J gene lost 0 bases, with 12 bases spanning the gap. CDR1 MNHEY and CDR2 SMNVEV come from the germline V gene (reference sequence). The CDR3 runs 15 residues. The CDR3 protein is CASRGAPRSYNEQFF. The CDR3 coding sequence is TGTGCCAGCAGGGGGGCTCCCCGCTCCTACAATGAGCAGTTCTTC.

This clone showed up just once. The rearrangement links TRBV4-3 to TRBJ2-3; D may be TRBD1 or TRBD2 (5 bases each). The ends were cut back, 0 bases at V and 8 bases at J, with 9 bases in the middle. The CDR3 has 13 residues. The germline V gene encodes CDR1 LGHNA and CDR2 YSLEER. Here the CDR3 reads CASSQEPGGTQYF. CDR3 DNA sequence: TGCGCCAGCAGCCAAGAGCCTGGGGGTACGCAGTATTTT.

CDR3 sequence: CASSSDPSSGNTIYF. The CDR3 DNA is TGTGCCAGCAGCTCGGACCCGAGCTCTGGAAACACCATATATTTT. The J gene is TRBJ1-3, the V gene TRBV7-2; no reliable D call. This CDR3 spans 15 amino acids. Deletions cut 4 bases from V and 0 bases from J, with 10 bases between. Germline CDR1 and CDR2: SGHTA and FQGNSA.

This chain uses TRBV4-2 with TRBJ2-7; D assignment may be TRBD1 or TRBD2 (6 bases each). Germline V gene sequence: CDR1 LGHNA, CDR2 YNFKEQ. The germline V and J ends were trimmed by 0 bases and 7 bases, with 16 bases remaining between them. The CDR3 has 15 residues. The CDR3 bases are TGTGCCAGCAGCCAAGATCGGGTGGGGGGCCTGGAGCAGTACTTC. It specifies CASSQDRVGGLEQYF.

The chain links TRBV6-6 to TRBJ1-1; D is unresolved. Trimming removed 1 base from V and 6 bases from J, with 6 bases in between. Germline V lookup: CDR1 MNHNY, CDR2 SVGAGI (reference sequence). The length of the CDR3 is 12 residues. CDR3 region: CASSYWAPEAFF. The CDR3 DNA follows: TGTGCCAGCAGTTACTGGGCGCCTGAAGCTTTCTTT.

This clone was seen ten or more times. This rearrangement joins TRBV7-9 to TRBJ1-1; 8 bases are shared with TRBD1. The J segment lost 4 bases and the V segment lost 3 bases, leaving 4 bases of the junction unmatched. Germline V gives CDR1 SEHNR, CDR2 FQNEAQ (reference sequence). The CDR3 covers 14 residues. Here the CDR3 DNA reads TGTGCCAGCAGCTTCGAGACAGGGGTCACTGAAGCTTTCTTT. It translates to CASSFETGVTEAFF.

The chain carries TRBV5-1 and TRBJ2-7, with TRBD1 identical over 9 bases. Germline trimming cut 6 bases from V and 4 bases from J; bases unmatched to any gene: 5. The CDR3 sequence is 13 residues long. Germline CDR1 and CDR2: SGHRS and YFSETQ. As DNA, the CDR3 is TGCGCCAGCAAGCCGACAGGGGGGTACGAGCAGTACTTC. Its protein is CASKPTGGYEQYF.

This rearrangement joins TRBV5-1 to TRBJ2-2; D uncertain. In germline, CDR1 is SGHRS, CDR2 YFSETQ. The CDR3 is 17 residues long. The V and J ends lost 0 bases and 4 bases respectively, with 16 bases between them. This chain's CDR3 is CASSLAFRVGPTGELFF. Written as DNA, the CDR3 is TGCGCCAGCAGCTTGGCATTTCGGGTAGGCCCCACCGGGGAGCTGTTTTTT.

This chain joins TRBV7-3 and TRBJ2-1; D is possibly TRBD2 (7 bases). The CDR3 contains 18 residues. V was cut by 4 bases and J by 4 bases, with 23 bases left in between. Germline V lookup: CDR1 SGHTA, CDR2 FQGTGA. CDR3 DNA sequence: TGTGCCAGCAGCTCCCAAAGCGGGCGCGGGGGCCAATACAATGAGCAGTTCTTC. This sequence encodes CASSSQSGRGGQYNEQFF.

This sequence joins TRBV5-1 and TRBJ2-5; D possibly matches TRBD1 or TRBD2 (6 bases each). V was shortened by 3 bases and J by 5 bases, with 14 bases between the two germline ends. The CDR3 length is 14 residues. Per germline, CDR1 SGHRS and CDR2 YFSETQ. CDR3 coding DNA: TGCGCCAGCAGCTCGGGGGCGCCAATGGAGACCCAGTACTTC. Amino acids: CASSSGAPMETQYF. Combining the CDR3 with reference TRBV5-1 and TRBJ2-5 gives the whole variable domain KAGVTQTPRYLIKTRGQQVTLSCSPISGHRSVSWYQQTPGQGLQFLFEYFSETQRNKGNFPGRFSGRQFSNSRSEMNVSTLELGDSALYLCASSSGAPMETQYFGPGTRLLVL.

This rearrangement joins TRBV9 to TRBJ1-6; tentative D call: TRBD1 (5 bases). Trimming cost V 6 bases and J 8 bases, with 9 bases left between them. The CDR3 contains 12 residues. CDR1 and CDR2 (germline): SGDLS, YYNGEE. The CDR3 sequence is CASNQGDSPLHF. CDR3 DNA sequence: TGTGCCAGCAACCAAGGGGATTCACCCCTCCACTTT.

The chain links TRBV5-4 to TRBJ1-4; D remains unclear. V lost 0 bases, J lost 8 bases, and 14 bases lay in between. There are 15 residues in the CDR3. From germline, CDR1 is SGHNT and CDR2 YYREEE (reference sequence). The CDR3 nucleotides are TGTGCCAGCAGCTTGGATCGCCAGTCAGGCGAAAAACTGTTTTTT. This translates into CASSLDRQSGEKLFF.

The chain uses TRBV11-2 and TRBJ1-1; 8 positions match TRBD1. CDR1 and CDR2 (germline): SGHAT, FQNNGV. The CDR3 spans 15 residues. V lost 3 bases, J lost 3 bases, and 6 bases stayed unmatched. The CDR3 DNA sequence: TGTGCCAGCAGCTTTGCATCCAGGGGGCACACTGAAGCTTTCTTT. This gives the protein CASSFASRGHTEAFF.

This clone was seen just once. The chain recombines TRBV19 with TRBJ1-1; D not certain. Per the germline V gene, CDR1 is LNHDA and CDR2 is SQIVND (reference sequence). Trimming removed 3 bases from V and 4 bases from J, with 12 bases in between. This CDR3 spans 14 amino acids. Here the CDR3 reads CASSIQELGTEAFF. The CDR3 nucleotides are TGTGCCAGTAGTATCCAGGAGTTAGGCACTGAAGCTTTCTTT.

The chain carries TRBV6-5 and TRBJ1-2, with a tentative D call TRBD1 (6 bases). CDR3 length: 12 residues. CDR1 is MNHEY and CDR2 is SVGAGI in the germline V gene. The V and J ends lost 8 bases and 4 bases respectively, with 11 bases between them. CDR3 loop: CASGGAFYGYTF. CDR3 DNA: TGTGCCAGCGGGGGGGCCTTCTATGGCTACACCTTC.